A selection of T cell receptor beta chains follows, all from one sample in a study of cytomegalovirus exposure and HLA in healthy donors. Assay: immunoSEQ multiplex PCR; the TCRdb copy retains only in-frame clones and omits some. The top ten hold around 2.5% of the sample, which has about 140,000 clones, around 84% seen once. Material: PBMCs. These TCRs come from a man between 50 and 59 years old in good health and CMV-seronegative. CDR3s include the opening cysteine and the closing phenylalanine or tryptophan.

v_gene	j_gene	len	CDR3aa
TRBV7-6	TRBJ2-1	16	CASSPGLAGAYNEQFF
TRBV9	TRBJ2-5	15	CASSVAGGKTETQYF
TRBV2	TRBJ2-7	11	CAQDRGREQYF
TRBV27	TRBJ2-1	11	CASSLRDRKFF
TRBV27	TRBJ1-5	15	CASSSYGQGNQPQHF
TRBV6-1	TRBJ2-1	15	CASRNRLASYNEQFF
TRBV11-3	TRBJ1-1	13	CASSLATGEIAFF
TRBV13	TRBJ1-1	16	CASSLKSPGQSNSAFF
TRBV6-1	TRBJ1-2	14	CAGSEIQVYWGYTF
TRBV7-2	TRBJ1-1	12	CASSLGTLWAFF
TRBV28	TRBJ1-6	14	CASTWGGMYSPLHF
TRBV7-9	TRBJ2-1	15	CASQLIWDISNEQFF
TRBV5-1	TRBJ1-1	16	CASSDRPGQPLGEAFF
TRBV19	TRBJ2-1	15	CASSWRELLIGEQFF
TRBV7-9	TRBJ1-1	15	CASSPLNGQGTEAFF
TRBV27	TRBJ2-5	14	CASSLLAGLETQYF
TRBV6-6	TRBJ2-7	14	CASSPQRQNYEQYF
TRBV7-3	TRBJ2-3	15	CASSFRHQGRDTQYF
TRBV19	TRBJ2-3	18	CASSKRLAGASSTDTQYF
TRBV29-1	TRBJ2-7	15	CSVAYPGDGSYEQYF
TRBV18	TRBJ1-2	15	CASSPITNPPHGYTF
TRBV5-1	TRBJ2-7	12	CASSLLASEQYF
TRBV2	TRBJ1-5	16	CAGRKTTGTDNQPQHF
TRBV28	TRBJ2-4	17	CASRPGTGRRAKNIQYF
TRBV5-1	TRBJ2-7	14	CASSLRQGAYEQYF
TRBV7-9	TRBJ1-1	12	CSSSLQITEAFF
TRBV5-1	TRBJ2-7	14	CASSLGTVTYEQYF
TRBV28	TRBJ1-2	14	CASSLMGSNYGYTF
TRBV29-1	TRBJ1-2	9	CSVDGGYTF
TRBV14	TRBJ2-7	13	CASSQDITSEQYF
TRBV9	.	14	CASSPRQGTYEQYF
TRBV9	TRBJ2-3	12	CASSVVSDTQYF
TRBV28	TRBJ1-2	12	CASSFSEYGYTF
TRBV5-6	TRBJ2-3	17	CASTPGLAGVVGNTQYF
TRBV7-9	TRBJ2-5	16	CASSTGLAGGQETQYF
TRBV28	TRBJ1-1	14	CASSLTGVPTEAFF
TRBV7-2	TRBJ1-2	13	CASSLGTGGGYTF
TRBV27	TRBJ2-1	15	CASSLDRGLYNEQFF
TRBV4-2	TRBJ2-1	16	CASSQVSGQSQFEQFF
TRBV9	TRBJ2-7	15	CASSGRDRSINEQYF
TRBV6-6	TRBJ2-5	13	CASRPSGQETQYF
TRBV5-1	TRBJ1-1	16	CASSLGAGARLTEAFF
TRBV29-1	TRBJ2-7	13	CSVIGDREYEQYF
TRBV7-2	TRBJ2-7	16	CASSLRQLAANYEQYF
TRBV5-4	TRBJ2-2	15	CASTPGHLNTGELFF
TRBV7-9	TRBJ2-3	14	CASSRTSGTDTQYF
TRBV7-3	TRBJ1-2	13	CASSSGTSYGYTF